This T cell receptor beta chain was captured in a study of blood T cell repertoires in COVID-19. The overall study: Samples representing acute and convalescent COVID-19 were sourced from the United States, Italy and Spain.

In the authors' methods: Estimation of nucleated cell counts was performed using reference gene primer amplification. The repertoire was sequenced with immunoSEQ multiplex PCR; TCRdb's copy has only in-frame clones and lacks some. That table supplies the V and J calls and clone size; D and trimming were determined from the DNA. Here the sample spans 300,000 to 400,000 clones, about 88% being singletons. CDR3 size: 14 residues. Germline CDR1 is SGHRS and CDR2 is YFSETQ. The V segment lost 4 bases and the J segment 1 base; nucleotides outside the gene matches: 5. This rearrangement joins TRBV5-1 to TRBJ2-7, with 7 bases matching TRBD1. Sequencing was done on a sample of PBMCs or T cells enriched from blood (not recorded which). This TCR was sampled from a man between 60 and 70 years old who had recovered from COVID-19. The CDR3 DNA reads TGCGCCAGCAGCCCAAGGGACAGATCCTACGAGCAGTACTTC. Protein product: CASSPRDRSYEQYF.